This entry describes one T cell receptor beta chain. Its specificity is unknown. This entry comes from a study of graft-versus-host responses after intestinal transplantation. Turning to the study itself: Induction using anti-thymocyte globulin, followed by tacrolimus and steroids for roughly 3 years, was given to all recipients.

Whole-study findings and limits: Clonal ratios of graft-versus-host to host-versus-graft in allografts were high for patients exhibiting graft-donor T cell macrochimerism. Early post-transplant HvG declines were associated with peak circulating GvH clone levels.

Method: immunoSEQ multiplex PCR; TCRdb's copy keeps in-frame clones and lacks some. The sample lists under 55,000 clones, roughly 90% occurring once. Germline V gene sequence: CDR1 SGHAT, CDR2 FQNNGV. This CDR3 has 13 amino acids. V lost 6 bases and J lost 0, with 9 bases in between. The chain links TRBV11-2 to TRBJ2-7; D is possibly TRBD1 (6 bases). The source of this sequence is a human patient who received an intestinal transplant, so some T cells may come from the graft donor. The source material was PBMCs, sampled 524 days after transplant. The CDR3 here is CASRDSSSYEQYF. The CDR3 DNA follows: TGTGCCAGCAGGGACAGTAGCTCCTACGAGCAGTACTTC.